The 32 T cell receptor beta chains below were found in one sample sequenced in a study of blood T cell repertoires in COVID-19. TCRdb keeps only in-frame clones here, not all; method: immunoSEQ multiplex PCR. The sample shows over 140,000 clones, 75% to 85% of them seen only once. Sequenced input: peripheral blood. The receptors shown here come from a woman of 80 years or more with active or convalescent COVID-19.

The rearrangement uses TRBV18 and TRBJ1-1; D remains unclear. The CDR3 runs to 14 residues. Germline assignment: CDR1 KGHSH and CDR2 LQKENI. Trimming shortened V by 5 bases and J by 1 base, and 11 bases separated the two germline ends. Here the CDR3 DNA reads TGTGCCAGCTCATCGCGAACAGAGAACACTGAAGCTTTCTTT. Its translation: CASSSRTENTEAFF.

This clone was counted a single time. The chain joins TRBV12-3 or TRBV12-4 to TRBJ2-5; D possibly corresponds to TRBD2 (5 bases). The CDR3 is 13 residues long. V dropped 3 bases and J dropped 2 bases, with 7 bases sitting between them. CDR3 sequence (DNA): TGTGCCAGCAGTTTCACGGGGCAAGAGACCCAGTACTTC. Amino acids: CASSFTGQETQYF.

The chain uses TRBV12-3 or TRBV12-4 and TRBJ1-1, with 10 nucleotides matching TRBD1. The CDR3 sequence is 13 residues long. V lost 11 bases to trimming and J lost 5 bases; unmatched junction nucleotides: 8. The chain's CDR3 is CAGRQGAWTEAFF. DNA of the CDR3: TGTGCCGGCCGACAGGGGGCATGGACTGAAGCTTTCTTT.

The rearrangement joins TRBV3-1 (or the pseudogene TRBV3-2) to TRBJ2-2, with TRBD2 as a possible D gene (5 bases). The CDR3 is made up of 15 amino acids. The V end was cut by 3 bases, the J end by 0 bases, with 8 bases between. CDR1 LGHDT and CDR2 YNNKEL come from the germline V gene (reference sequence). For the CDR3, the DNA is TGTGCCAGCAGCCAGCCCGGGACGAACACCGGGGAGCTGTTTTTT. Translated, it gives CASSQPGTNTGELFF.

The chain employs TRBV11-2 and TRBJ2-1; TRBD1 aligns across 10 bases. The CDR3 runs to 15 residues. The V segment lost 2 bases and the J segment 5 bases; nucleotides outside the gene matches: 3. Per germline, CDR1 SGHAT and CDR2 FQNNGV. The CDR3 DNA is TGTGCCAGCAGCTTACGGGACAGGGGCGACAATGAGCAGTTCTTC. It codes for CASSLRDRGDNEQFF.

The chain carries TRBV3-1 (or the pseudogene TRBV3-2) and TRBJ2-1; TRBD1 matches 11 bases. Germline assignment: CDR1 LGHDT and CDR2 YNNKEL (reference sequence). Unmatched junction bases numbered 8, after V lost 2 bases and J lost 8 bases. The CDR3 is made up of 16 amino acids. The CDR3 nucleotides are TGTGCCAGCAGCCAACGTTATCCGGGACAGGGGGATGAGCAGTTCTTC. Translating it yields CASSQRYPGQGDEQFF.

This clone was observed once. V and J are TRBV5-1 and TRBJ2-5, with 11 bases fitting TRBD2. The CDR3 has 17 residues. V lost 4 bases to trimming and J lost 5 bases; unmatched junction nucleotides: 13. Germline CDR1 and CDR2: SGHRS and YFSETQ. CDR3 in amino acids: CASSVETSGGPWETQYF. The DNA of the CDR3 is TGCGCCAGCAGCGTGGAAACTAGCGGGGGCCCTTGGGAGACCCAGTACTTC.

The chain has TRBV29-1 and TRBJ2-7; D is perhaps TRBD1 (8 bases). V lost 5 bases to trimming and J lost 5 bases, with 25 bases between them. CDR3 size: 16 residues. The germline gives CDR1 SQVTM, CDR2 ANQGSEA. CDR3 in amino acids: CSVPGRTGNGVNEQYF. The CDR3 nucleotides are TGCAGCGTTCCCGGGAGGACAGGGAATGGGGTGAACGAGCAGTACTTC.

The chain has TRBV19 and TRBJ2-1; D possibly corresponds to TRBD1 (6 bases). From germline, CDR1 is LNHDA and CDR2 SQIVND (reference sequence). The germline V and J ends were trimmed by 6 bases and 2 bases, with 14 bases remaining between them. The CDR3 runs to 15 residues. CDR3 amino acids: CASSEWGPPYNEQFF. The CDR3 nucleotides are TGTGCCAGTAGCGAATGGGGGCCGCCCTACAATGAGCAGTTCTTC.

The chain has TRBV19 and TRBJ2-7, with TRBD1 matching over 7 bases. Germline V gene lookup returns CDR1 LNHDA and CDR2 SQIVND (reference sequence). The CDR3 contains 13 residues. V was pared by 6 bases and J by 3 bases, with 5 bases of the junction left unmatched. In nucleotides, the CDR3 is TGTGCCAGTAGGGGGACAGACCTCTACGAGCAGTACTTC. Protein: CASRGTDLYEQYF.

The V and J genes are TRBV29-1 and TRBJ2-4, with D possibly being TRBD1 (6 bases). This CDR3 spans 14 amino acids. The ends were cut back, 6 bases at V and 0 bases at J, with 12 bases in the middle. Germline loops: CDR1 SQVTM, CDR2 ANQGSEA. CDR3 protein: CSVEDSLAKNIQYF. In DNA form, the CDR3 reads TGCAGCGTGGAGGACAGCCTAGCCAAAAACATTCAGTACTTC.

The rearrangement links TRBV3-1 (or the pseudogene TRBV3-2) to TRBJ1-3; D is undetermined. Germline values: CDR1 LGHDT, CDR2 YNNKEL (reference sequence). V was trimmed by 3 bases and J by 0 bases, leaving 15 bases between them. CDR3 length equals 17 residues. The CDR3 protein is CASSQLWQANSGNTIYF. Written as DNA, the CDR3 is TGTGCCAGCAGCCAGTTATGGCAGGCAAACTCTGGAAACACCATATATTTT.

This clone was seen more than once but under ten times. The rearrangement joins TRBV18 to TRBJ1-2; TRBD1 matches at 11 bases. V shed 4 bases, J shed 5 bases, and the junction held 6 bases outside the gene matches. The CDR3 extends over 15 amino acids. The germline V gene has CDR1 KGHSH and CDR2 LQKENI. The CDR3 here is CASSRTGGEYYGYTF. CDR3 DNA: TGTGCCAGCTCACGGACAGGGGGCGAATATTATGGCTACACCTTC.

The chain uses TRBV2 and TRBJ2-7; D is possibly TRBD2 (6 bases). CDR1 is SNHLY, CDR2 FYNNEI, per germline. Trimming removed 4 bases from V and 4 bases from J, with 8 bases in between. CDR3 size: 12 residues. CDR3 in DNA: TGTGCCAGCAGTGTTGGGAGGTACGAGCAGTACTTC. It yields the protein CASSVGRYEQYF.

The chain recombines TRBV6-5 with TRBJ1-1, with 8 positions matching TRBD1. With V trimmed by 7 bases and J by 4 bases, 5 bases remained unmatched. CDR3 length equals 13 residues. Germline loops: CDR1 MNHEY, CDR2 SVGAGI. CDR3 DNA sequence: TGTGCCAGCAACCCGACAGGGGTCACTGAAGCTTTCTTT. Its translation is CASNPTGVTEAFF.

The CDR3 sequence: CASSVAVANEKLFF. As DNA, the CDR3 is TGTGCCAGCAGCGTAGCGGTGGCTAATGAAAAACTGTTTTTT. V usage is TRBV9 and J usage is TRBJ1-4; D remains unclear. Trimming took 0 bases from V and 3 from J, leaving 6 bases between them. This CDR3 has 14 amino acids. The V gene's germline CDR1 is SGDLS and CDR2 YYNGEE. The whole variable domain, remainder taken from reference TRBV9 and TRBJ1-4, is DSGVTQTPKHLITATGQRVTLRCSPRSGDLSVYWYQQSLDQGLQFLIQYYNGEERAKGNILERFSAQQFPDLHSELNLSSLELGDSALYFCASSVAVANEKLFFGSGTQLSVL.

The V gene is TRBV28, the J gene TRBJ2-3; tentative D call: TRBD1 (6 bases). CDR1 and CDR2 from the germline V gene are MDHEN and SYDVKM. With 5 bases removed from V and 1 base from J, the gap between germline ends came to 10 bases. CDR3 length: 14 amino acids. The CDR3 region has the DNA TGTGCCAGCAGTCAACAGGGAGGCACAGATACGCAGTATTTT. It is translated as CASSQQGGTDTQYF. The full variable domain, rest sourced from reference TRBV28 and TRBJ2-3, is DVKVTQSSRYLVKRTGEKVFLECVQDMDHENMFWYRQDPGLGLRLIYFSYDVKMKEKGDIPEGYSVSREKKERFSLILESASTNQTSMYLCASSQQGGTDTQYFGPGTRLTVL.

The chain carries TRBV6-6 and TRBJ2-7; TRBD1 agrees at 7 bases. Per the germline V gene, CDR1 is MNHNY and CDR2 is SVGAGI (reference sequence). The CDR3 consists of 13 residues. The J segment lost 3 bases and the V segment lost 4 bases, leaving 3 bases of the junction unmatched. The CDR3 DNA reads as TGTGCCAGCAGTTTTACAGGGGACTACGAGCAGTACTTC. It is translated as CASSFTGDYEQYF.

The V gene is TRBV5-1, the J gene TRBJ1-2; 7 bases are a match to TRBD1. Trimming cost V 2 bases and J 5 bases; bases outside gene matches: 9. CDR1 is SGHRS, CDR2 YFSETQ, per germline. The CDR3 extends over 15 amino acids. CDR3 coding DNA: TGCGCCAGCAGCTTTAGTATGACAGGGAGTTATGGCTACACCTTC. Residues: CASSFSMTGSYGYTF. Supplemented by reference TRBV5-1 and TRBJ1-2, the full variable domain reads KAGVTQTPRYLIKTRGQQVTLSCSPISGHRSVSWYQQTPGQGLQFLFEYFSETQRNKGNFPGRFSGRQFSNSRSEMNVSTLELGDSALYLCASSFSMTGSYGYTFGSGTRLTVV.

The chain joins TRBV4-2 to TRBJ2-5; a weak D match, TRBD1 (5 bases). CDR1 and CDR2 from the germline V gene are LGHNA and YNFKEQ. Trimming cost V 1 base and J 4 bases, with 13 bases left between them. This CDR3 is built from 15 residues. CDR3 residues: CASSQGAGIGETQYF. CDR3 DNA: TGTGCCAGCAGCCAAGGTGCAGGGATTGGAGAGACCCAGTACTTC.

V usage is TRBV3-1 (or the pseudogene TRBV3-2) and J usage is TRBJ2-7, with TRBD2 matching 9 bases. In germline, CDR1 is LGHDT, CDR2 YNNKEL (reference sequence). V lost 6 bases to trimming and J lost 2 bases; unmatched junction nucleotides: 11. This CDR3 has 16 residues. CDR3 DNA: TGTGCCAGCAGTCAGGATACCAGCGGGGGGACCTACGAGCAGTACTTC. Its protein product is CASSQDTSGGTYEQYF.

This clone was counted only a few times. J is TRBJ1-1 and V is TRBV5-1, with 7 nucleotides matching TRBD1. The germline V gene has CDR1 SGHRS and CDR2 YFSETQ. Germline trimming cut 2 bases from V and 1 base from J; bases unmatched to any gene: 8. The CDR3 covers 16 residues. The CDR3 is CASSFHLGTENTEAFF. The CDR3 DNA reads as TGCGCCAGCAGCTTTCACCTCGGGACAGAGAACACTGAAGCTTTCTTT.

This chain joins TRBV5-1 and TRBJ1-1; 9 nucleotides line up with TRBD1. CDR1 and CDR2 (germline): SGHRS, YFSETQ. This CDR3 spans 14 amino acids. V trimming: 4 bases; J trimming: 6 bases; junction bases outside the gene matches: 7. The CDR3 region has the DNA TGCGCCAGCAGCAAGGGACAGGGTGTACCTGAAGCTTTCTTT. It is translated as CASSKGQGVPEAFF.

The chain recombines TRBV7-9 with TRBJ2-7; D gene uncertain. CDR1 is SEHNR and CDR2 is FQNEAQ in the germline V gene (reference sequence). This CDR3 has 14 residues. Trimming left V 5 bases short and J 3 bases short, with 14 bases between. The CDR3 is CASSDTREYYEQYF. The CDR3, as DNA: TGTGCCAGCAGCGACACGAGAGAGTACTACGAGCAGTACTTC.

This chain connects TRBV27 to TRBJ1-5; no reliable D call. Trimming stripped 5 bases from V and 4 bases from J, with 15 bases between. The germline gives CDR1 MNHEY, CDR2 SMNVEV (reference sequence). The CDR3 sequence is 15 residues long. The CDR3 protein is CASSESRRTNQPQHF. Here the CDR3 DNA reads TGTGCCAGCAGTGAGAGTCGACGGACTAATCAGCCCCAGCATTTT.

This chain connects TRBV4-1 to TRBJ1-2; D unresolved. CDR3 length: 17 residues. Germline loops: CDR1 MGHRA, CDR2 YSYEKL. Trimming removed 0 bases at V and 3 bases at J, with 17 bases between. CDR3 region: CASSQDRADTRYYGYTF. DNA of the CDR3: TGCGCCAGCAGCCAAGATCGTGCAGACACGAGATACTATGGCTACACCTTC.

The CDR3 reads CASSPNPRGSSYNEQFF. The CDR3 nucleotides are TGTGCCAGCAGCCCAAACCCCCGAGGGAGCTCCTACAATGAGCAGTTCTTC. The genes are TRBV7-3 and TRBJ2-1; possibly TRBD2 for D (5 bases). This CDR3 has 17 residues. V lost 5 bases and J lost 0, with 17 bases in between. Germline lookup yields CDR1 SGHTA and CDR2 FQGTGA. The whole variable domain, remainder taken from reference TRBV7-3 and TRBJ2-1, is GAGVSQTPSNKVTEKGKYVELRCDPISGHTALYWYRQSLGQGPEFLIYFQGTGAADDSGLPNDRFFAVRPEGSVSTLKIQRTERGDSAVYLCASSPNPRGSSYNEQFFGPGTRLTVL.

This chain joins TRBV12-3 or TRBV12-4 and TRBJ1-1; D not resolved. V lost 3 bases and J lost 1, with 6 bases in between. This CDR3 is built from 13 residues. This chain's CDR3 is CASSFMANTEAFF. The CDR3 DNA reads TGTGCCAGCAGTTTTATGGCGAACACTGAAGCTTTCTTT.

The chain has TRBV30 and TRBJ1-3; 7 positions agree with TRBD1. V lost 5 bases to trimming and J lost 4 bases; unmatched junction nucleotides: 5. The CDR3 length is 13 residues. CDR1 and CDR2 from the germline V gene are GTSNPN and SVGIG (reference sequence). The CDR3 region has the DNA TGTGCCTGGGAGAGGACAGGAGGAAACACCATATATTTT. It translates to CAWERTGGNTIYF.

This clone was observed a few times. The rearrangement uses TRBV18 and TRBJ2-7; the D gene is possibly TRBD2 (6 bases). V lost 6 bases and J lost 0, with 9 bases in between. From germline, CDR1 is KGHSH and CDR2 LQKENI. The CDR3 extends over 13 amino acids. CDR3 sequence reads: CASSVGGSYEQYF. CDR3 coding DNA: TGTGCCAGCTCGGTCGGGGGCTCCTACGAGCAGTACTTC.

The chain recombines TRBV7-9 with TRBJ1-1; 12 bases agree with TRBD1. From germline, CDR1 is SEHNR and CDR2 FQNEAQ (reference sequence). V shed 1 base, J shed 10 bases, and the junction held 10 bases outside the gene matches. The CDR3 extends over 16 amino acids. The CDR3 sequence is CASSLDPGQGAEGAFF. In DNA, the CDR3 is TGTGCCAGCAGCTTAGATCCGGGACAGGGGGCGGAGGGAGCTTTCTTT.

This clone was seen only a few times. The chain employs TRBV12-3 or TRBV12-4 and TRBJ2-3, with D possibly being TRBD2 (6 bases). Trimming took off 5 bases at V and 7 bases at J, with 13 bases between the two ends. The CDR3 loop spans 13 amino acids. Here the CDR3 reads CASSQPGLNTQYF. For the CDR3, the DNA is TGTGCCAGCAGTCAACCGGGACTCAATACGCAGTATTTT.